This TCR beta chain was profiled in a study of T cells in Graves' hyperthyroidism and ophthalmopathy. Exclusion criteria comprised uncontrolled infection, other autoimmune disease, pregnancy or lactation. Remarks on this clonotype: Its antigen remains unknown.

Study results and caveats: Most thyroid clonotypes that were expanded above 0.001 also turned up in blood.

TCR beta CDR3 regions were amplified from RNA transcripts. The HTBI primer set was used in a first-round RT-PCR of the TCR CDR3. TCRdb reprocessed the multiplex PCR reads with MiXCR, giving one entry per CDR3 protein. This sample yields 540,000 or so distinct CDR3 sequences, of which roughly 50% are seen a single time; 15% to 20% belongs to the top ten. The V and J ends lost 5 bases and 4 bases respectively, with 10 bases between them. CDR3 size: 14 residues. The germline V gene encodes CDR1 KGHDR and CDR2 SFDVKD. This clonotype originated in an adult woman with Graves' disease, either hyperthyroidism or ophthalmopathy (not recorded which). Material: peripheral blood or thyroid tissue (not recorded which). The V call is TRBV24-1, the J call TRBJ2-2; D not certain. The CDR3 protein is CATSGIMVTGELFF. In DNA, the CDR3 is TGTGCCACCAGTGGGATTATGGTCACCGGGGAGCTGTTTTTT.